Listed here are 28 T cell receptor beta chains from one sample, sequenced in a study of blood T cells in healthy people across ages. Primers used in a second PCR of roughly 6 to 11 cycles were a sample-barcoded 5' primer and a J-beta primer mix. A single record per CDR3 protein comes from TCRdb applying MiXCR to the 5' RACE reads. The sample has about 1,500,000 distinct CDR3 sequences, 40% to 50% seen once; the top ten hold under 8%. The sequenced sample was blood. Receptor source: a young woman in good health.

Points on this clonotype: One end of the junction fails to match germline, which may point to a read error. The CDR3 reads CTSSLVSGVMDEQFF. CDR3 in DNA: TGCACCAGCAGCTTGGTTTCGGGGGTAATGGATGAGCAGTTCTTC. The genes are TRBV5-1 and TRBJ2-1; possible D gene TRBD2, 6 bases. CDR3 length: 15 residues. Germline V CDR1 and CDR2: SGHRS, YFSETQ.

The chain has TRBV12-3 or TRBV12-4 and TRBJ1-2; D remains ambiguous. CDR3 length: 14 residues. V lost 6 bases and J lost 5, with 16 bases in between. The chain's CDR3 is CASSPKTLKYGYTF. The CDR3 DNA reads TGTGCCAGCAGCCCAAAGACACTAAAGTATGGCTACACCTTC.

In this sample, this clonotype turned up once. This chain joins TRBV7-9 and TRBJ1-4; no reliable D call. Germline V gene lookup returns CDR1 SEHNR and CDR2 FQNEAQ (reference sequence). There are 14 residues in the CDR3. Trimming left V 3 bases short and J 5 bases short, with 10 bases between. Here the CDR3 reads CASSLRQQNEKLFF. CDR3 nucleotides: TGTGCCAGCAGCTTGAGACAACAAAATGAAAAACTGTTTTTT.

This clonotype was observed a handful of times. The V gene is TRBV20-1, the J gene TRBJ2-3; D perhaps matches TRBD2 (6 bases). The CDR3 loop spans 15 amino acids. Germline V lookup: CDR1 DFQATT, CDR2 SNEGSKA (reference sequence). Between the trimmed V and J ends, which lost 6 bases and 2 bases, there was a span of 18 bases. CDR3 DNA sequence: TGCAGTGCCCCCAATAGCGGAACCTTCACAGATACGCAGTATTTT. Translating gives CSAPNSGTFTDTQYF.

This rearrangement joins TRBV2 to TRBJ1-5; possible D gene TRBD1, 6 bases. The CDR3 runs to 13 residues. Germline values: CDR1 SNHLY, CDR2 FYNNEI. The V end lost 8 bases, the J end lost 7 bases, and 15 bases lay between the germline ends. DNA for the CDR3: TGTGCCAGCCACAGGGTGGACGGGCAGCCCCAGCATTTT. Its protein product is CASHRVDGQPQHF.

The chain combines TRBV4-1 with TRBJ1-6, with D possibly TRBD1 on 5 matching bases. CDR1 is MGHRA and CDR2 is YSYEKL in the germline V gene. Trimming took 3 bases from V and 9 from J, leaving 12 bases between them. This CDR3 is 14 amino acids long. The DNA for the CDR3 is TGCGCCAGCAGCCAGTGGTCCAGGGCTTCACCCCTCCACTTT. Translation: CASSQWSRASPLHF.

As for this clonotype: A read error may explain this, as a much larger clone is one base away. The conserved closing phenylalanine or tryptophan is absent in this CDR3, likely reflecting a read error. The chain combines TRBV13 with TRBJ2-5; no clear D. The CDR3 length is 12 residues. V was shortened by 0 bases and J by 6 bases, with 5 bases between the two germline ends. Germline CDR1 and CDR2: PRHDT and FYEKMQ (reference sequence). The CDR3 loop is CASSLGLQTQYL. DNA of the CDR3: TGTGCCAGCAGCTTAGGCCTTCAGACCCAGTACCTC.

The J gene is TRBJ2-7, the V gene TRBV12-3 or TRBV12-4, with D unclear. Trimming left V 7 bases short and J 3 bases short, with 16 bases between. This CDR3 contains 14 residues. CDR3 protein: CASTPLGRNYEQYF. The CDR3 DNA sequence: TGTGCCAGCACCCCCCTGGGCAGAAACTACGAGCAGTACTTC.

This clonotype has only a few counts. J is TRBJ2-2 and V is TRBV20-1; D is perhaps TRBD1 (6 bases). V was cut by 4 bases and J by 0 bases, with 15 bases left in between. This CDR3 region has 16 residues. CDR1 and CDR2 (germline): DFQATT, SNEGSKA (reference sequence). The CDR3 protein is CSANTKQGSNTGELFF. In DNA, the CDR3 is TGCAGTGCTAACACCAAACAGGGCTCGAACACCGGGGAGCTGTTTTTT.

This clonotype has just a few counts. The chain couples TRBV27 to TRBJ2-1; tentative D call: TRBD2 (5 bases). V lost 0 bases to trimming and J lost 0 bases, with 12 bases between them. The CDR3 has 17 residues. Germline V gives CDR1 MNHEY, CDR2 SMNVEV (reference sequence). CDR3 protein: CASSLSGVLSSYNEQFF. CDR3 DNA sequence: TGTGCCAGCAGTTTATCCGGGGTATTAAGCTCCTACAATGAGCAGTTCTTC.

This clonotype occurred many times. CDR3 sequence reads: CAQQCTWLPRDQETQYF. The CDR3 nucleotides are TGTGCCCAGCAGTGTACGTGGCTTCCCCGGGACCAAGAGACCCAGTACTTC. The V gene is TRBV3-1, the J gene TRBJ2-5; D unclear. The CDR3 is 17 amino acids. V lost 11 bases and J 0 bases, leaving 25 bases between the germline ends. The germline V gene encodes CDR1 LGHDT and CDR2 YNNKEL (reference sequence).

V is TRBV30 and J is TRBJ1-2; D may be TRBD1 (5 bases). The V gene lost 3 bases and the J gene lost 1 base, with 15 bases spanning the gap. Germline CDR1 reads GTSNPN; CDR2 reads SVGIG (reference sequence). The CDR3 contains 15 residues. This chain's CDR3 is CAWSYRWELNYGYTF. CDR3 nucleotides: TGTGCCTGGAGCTACAGGTGGGAGCTTAACTATGGCTACACCTTC.

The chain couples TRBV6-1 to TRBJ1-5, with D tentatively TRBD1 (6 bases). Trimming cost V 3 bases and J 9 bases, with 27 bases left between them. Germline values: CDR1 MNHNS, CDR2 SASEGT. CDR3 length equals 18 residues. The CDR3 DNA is TGTGCCAGCAGTGAGGCAAGAGGAACGGGAAAGGGGACAAGGCCCCAGCATTTT. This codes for CASSEARGTGKGTRPQHF.

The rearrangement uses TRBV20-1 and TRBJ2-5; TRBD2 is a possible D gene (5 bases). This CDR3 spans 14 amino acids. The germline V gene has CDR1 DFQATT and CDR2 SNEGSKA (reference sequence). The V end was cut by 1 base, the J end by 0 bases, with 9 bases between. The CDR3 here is CSARGQADQETQYF. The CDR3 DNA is TGCAGTGCTAGAGGCCAAGCGGACCAAGAGACCCAGTACTTC.

CDR3 protein: CASSPTDRANYGYTF. The CDR3 nucleotides read TGCGCCAGCAGCCCAACGGACAGGGCTAACTATGGCTACACCTTC. The chain joins TRBV4-1 to TRBJ1-2, with 8 bases identical to TRBD1. After removal of 4 bases from V and 0 bases from J, the junction contained 4 bases not matched to a gene. The length of the CDR3 is 15 residues. The germline CDR1 and CDR2 sequences are MGHRA and YSYEKL.

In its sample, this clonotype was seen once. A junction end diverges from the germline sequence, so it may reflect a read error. CDR3 DNA: TGCAGTGCTAGCCGGGCAGCTAAAACGAACACTGGAGCTTTCTTT. This gives the protein CSASRAAKTNTGAFF. The chain combines TRBV20-1 with TRBJ1-1; D remains unclear. Germline V lookup: CDR1 DFQATT, CDR2 SNEGSKA (reference sequence). The CDR3 loop spans 15 amino acids.

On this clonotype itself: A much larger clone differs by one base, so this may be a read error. In DNA form, the CDR3 reads TGCGGCGTTGCGGGCAGGGAATTCAATCAGCCCCAGCATTTT. Its translation: CGVAGREFNQPQHF. V and J are TRBV29-1 and TRBJ1-5, with a tentative D call TRBD1 (5 bases). CDR3 length: 14 amino acids. Looked up from germline, CDR1 is SQVTM and CDR2 is ANQGSEA.

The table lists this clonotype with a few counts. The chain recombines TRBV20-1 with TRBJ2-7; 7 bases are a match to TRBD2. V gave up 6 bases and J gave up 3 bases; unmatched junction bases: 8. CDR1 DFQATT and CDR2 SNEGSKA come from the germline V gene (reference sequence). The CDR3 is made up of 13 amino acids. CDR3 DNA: TGCAGTGCCCTCCAAGAGCGGGACTACGAGCAGTACTTC. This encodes CSALQERDYEQYF.

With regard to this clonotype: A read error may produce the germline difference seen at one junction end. CDR3 sequence: CVTSDTPGGAYNEQFF. In DNA form, the CDR3 reads TGTGTCACCAGTGATACCCCAGGGGGCGCATACAATGAGCAGTTCTTC. The chain joins TRBV24-1 to TRBJ2-1, with 8 nucleotides matching TRBD1. CDR1 is KGHDR and CDR2 is SFDVKD in the germline V gene. CDR3 size: 16 residues.

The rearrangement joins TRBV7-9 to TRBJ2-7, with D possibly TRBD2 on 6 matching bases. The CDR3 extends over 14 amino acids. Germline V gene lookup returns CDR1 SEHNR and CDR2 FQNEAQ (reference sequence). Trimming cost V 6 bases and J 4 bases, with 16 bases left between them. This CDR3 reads CASSMTIGSYEQYF. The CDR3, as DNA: TGTGCCAGCAGTATGACTATCGGGAGTTACGAGCAGTACTTC.

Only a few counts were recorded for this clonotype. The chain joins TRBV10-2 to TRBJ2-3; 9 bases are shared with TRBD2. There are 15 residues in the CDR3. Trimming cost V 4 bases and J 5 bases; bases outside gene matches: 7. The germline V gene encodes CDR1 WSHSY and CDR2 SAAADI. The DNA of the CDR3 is TGCGCCAGCAGTGGAGGCGGGAGGGATTTAGATACGCAGTATTTT. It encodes CASSGGGRDLDTQYF.

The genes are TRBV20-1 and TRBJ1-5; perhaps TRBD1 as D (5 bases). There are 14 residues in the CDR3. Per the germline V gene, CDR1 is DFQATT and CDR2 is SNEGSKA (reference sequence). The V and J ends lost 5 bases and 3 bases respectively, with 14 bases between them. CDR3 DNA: TGCAGTGCTTTTGGGACCGGCGTCAATCAGCCCCAGCATTTT. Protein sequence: CSAFGTGVNQPQHF.

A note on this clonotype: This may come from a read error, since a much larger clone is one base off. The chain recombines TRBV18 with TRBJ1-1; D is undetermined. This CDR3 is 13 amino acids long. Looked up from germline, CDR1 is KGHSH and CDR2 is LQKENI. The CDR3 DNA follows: TGTGCCAGCTCTCCGCTTGGGAACGCTGAAGCTTTCTTT. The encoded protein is CASSPLGNAEAFF.

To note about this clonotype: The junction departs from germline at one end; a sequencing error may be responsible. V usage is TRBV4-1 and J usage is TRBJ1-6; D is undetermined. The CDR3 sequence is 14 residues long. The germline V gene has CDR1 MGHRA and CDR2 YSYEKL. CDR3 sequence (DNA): TGCGCCAGCAGCCAAGATACCACCATTGCACCCCCCCACTTT. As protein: CASSQDTTIAPPHF.

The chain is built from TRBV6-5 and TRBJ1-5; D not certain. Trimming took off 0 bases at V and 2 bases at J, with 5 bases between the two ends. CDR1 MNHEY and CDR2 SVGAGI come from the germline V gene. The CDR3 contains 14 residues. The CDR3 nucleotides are TGTGCCAGCAGTTACTCGCTAGGCAATCAGCCCCAGCATTTT. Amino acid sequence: CASSYSLGNQPQHF.

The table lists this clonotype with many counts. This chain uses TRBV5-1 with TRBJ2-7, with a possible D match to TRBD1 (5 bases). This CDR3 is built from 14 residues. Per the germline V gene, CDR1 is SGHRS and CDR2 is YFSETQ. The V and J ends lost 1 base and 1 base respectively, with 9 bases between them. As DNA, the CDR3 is TGCGCCAGCAGCTTGTCCGGACAATCCTACGAGCAGTACTTC. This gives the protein CASSLSGQSYEQYF.

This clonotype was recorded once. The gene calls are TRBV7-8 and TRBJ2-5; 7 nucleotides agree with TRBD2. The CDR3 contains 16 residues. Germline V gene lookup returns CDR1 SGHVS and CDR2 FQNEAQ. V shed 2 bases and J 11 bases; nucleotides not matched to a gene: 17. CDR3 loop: CASSLMWASGDNEQYF. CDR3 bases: TGTGCCAGCAGCTTAATGTGGGCTAGCGGAGACAATGAGCAGTACTTC.

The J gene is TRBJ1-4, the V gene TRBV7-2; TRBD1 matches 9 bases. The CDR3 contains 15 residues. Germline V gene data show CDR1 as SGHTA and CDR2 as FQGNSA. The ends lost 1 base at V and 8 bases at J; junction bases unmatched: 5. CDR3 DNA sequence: TGTGCCAGCAGCTTAGGAGGGACAGGGAACGAAAAACTGTTTTTT. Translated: CASSLGGTGNEKLFF. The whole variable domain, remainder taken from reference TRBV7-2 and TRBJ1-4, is GAGVSQSPSNKVTEKGKDVELRCDPISGHTALYWYRQSLGQGLEFLIYFQGNSAPDKSGLPSDRFSAERTGGSVSTLTIQRTQQEDSAVYLCASSLGGTGNEKLFFGSGTQLSVL.